The present TCR beta chain was sequenced within a study of T cells in Graves' hyperthyroidism and ophthalmopathy. The CDR3 is 15 residues long. Trimming removed 5 bases at V and 1 base at J, with 12 bases between. Germline V gives CDR1 SGHRS, CDR2 YFSETQ. There are a few counts of this clonotype. TCR beta CDR3 region amplification was performed from RNA transcripts. The HTBI primer set drove a first-round RT-PCR of the TCR CDR3. TCRdb reprocessed the multiplex PCR reads via MiXCR and lists one record per CDR3 protein. The table lists about 660,000 distinct CDR3 sequences, about 45% of them singletons. The source of this sequence is an adult man with Graves' disease, either hyperthyroidism or ophthalmopathy (not recorded which). Sequences were obtained from peripheral blood or thyroid tissue (not recorded which). V is TRBV5-1 and J is TRBJ1-4; no firm D call. The CDR3 region is CASRPSGRTNEKLFF. CDR3 DNA: TGCGCCAGCAGACCTTCAGGCCGAACTAATGAAAAACTGTTTTTT.